Presented here are 16 T cell receptor beta chains from one specimen sequenced in a study of T cells in women clearing cervical HPV infection (dated by TCRdb to the late 2010s). Receptors were amplified or captured by the immunoSEQ multiplex PCR assay. This is the immuneACCESS table as TCRdb keeps it, with only in-frame sequences that have V and J called. A part of the clones is gone; compared with another copy, unresolved V genes explain less than half, and the rest is unexplained. The record for this sample contains about 41,000 clones. The ten biggest clones cover 7.6% of the sample. Sequenced: blood buffy coat. Receptor source: a woman aged 18 to 75 with a cervical HPV16 infection that either progressed to CIN3+ or cleared (not recorded which).

Turning to this clone: The read stops 3 residues short of the end of the CDR3; the missing end is completed from the germline J gene. The V call is TRBV29-1, the J call TRBJ1-1; D possibly corresponds to TRBD1 (5 bases). The CDR3 is made up of 13 amino acids. V lost 7 bases, J lost 1 base, and 13 bases lay in between. CDR1 and CDR2 from the germline V gene are SQVTM and ANQGSEA. CDR3 protein: CSAWTPPNTEAFF. The CDR3 DNA, read in part, is TGCAGCGCCTGGACACCACCGAACACTGAA.

Note on this clone: The read ends 3 residues shy of where the CDR3 ends; the end is completed using the germline J gene. The V gene is TRBV20-1, the J gene TRBJ2-6, with TRBD1 matching over 9 bases. The germline V gene has CDR1 DFQATT and CDR2 SNEGSKA (reference sequence). Trimming removed 5 bases from V and 4 bases from J; junction bases left unmatched: 3. The CDR3 covers 14 residues. The CDR3 loop is CSARTGDGANVLTF. The part of the CDR3 DNA that was read is TGCAGTGCTCGGACAGGGGACGGGGCCAACGTC.

For this clone: The CDR3 is cut off 3 residues early in the read; its end comes from the germline J gene. V and J are TRBV10-3 and TRBJ2-3, with TRBD1 matching over 8 bases. The CDR3 contains 16 residues. Germline V gives CDR1 ENHRY, CDR2 SYGVKD. Losses at the gene ends were 5 bases for V and 1 base for J; bases not matched to a gene: 8. CDR3 sequence reads: CAISPGQGLGTDTQYF. The DNA read from the CDR3 is TGTGCCATCAGTCCTGGACAGGGTCTGGGCACAGATACG.

Points on this clone: The read ends 3 residues before the CDR3 terminus; that terminus is restored from the germline J gene. The chain uses TRBV24-1 and TRBJ2-7, with D hard to call. The V and J ends lost 5 bases and 3 bases respectively, with 7 bases between them. The germline CDR1 and CDR2 sequences are KGHDR and SFDVKD. The CDR3 has 12 amino acids. CDR3: CATSGPNYEQYF. The part of the CDR3 DNA that was read is TGTGCCACCAGTGGGCCGAACTACGAG.

Note on this clone: The observed sequence ends 3 residues before the CDR3 terminus, with the missing tail filled in from the germline J gene. The chain has TRBV5-1 and TRBJ1-6; no reliable D call. The ends were cut back, 4 bases at V and 7 bases at J, with 15 bases in the middle. The germline V gene encodes CDR1 SGHRS and CDR2 YFSETQ. The CDR3 runs to 15 residues. The DNA read from the CDR3 is TGCGCCAGCAGCCCCGATGGGCAGACCAATTCACCC. Protein sequence: CASSPDGQTNSP. The full-length CDR3 reads as CASSPDGQTNSPLHF. Supplemented by reference TRBV5-1 and TRBJ1-6, the full variable domain reads KAGVTQTPRYLIKTRGQQVTLSCSPISGHRSVSWYQQTPGQGLQFLFEYFSETQRNKGNFPGRFSGRQFSNSRSEMNVSTLELGDSALYLCASSPDGQTNSPLHFGNGTRLTVT.

The sequenced CDR3 bases are TGTGCCAGCAGCCAGGCGAGACTAGCGGGGGACCACACAGATACG. It encodes CASSQARLAGDHTDT. Given in full, the CDR3 is CASSQARLAGDHTDTQYF. V usage is TRBV4-2 and J usage is TRBJ2-3; TRBD2 agrees at 12 bases. The read halts 3 residues ahead of the CDR3 end, with the missing end drawn from the germline J gene. This CDR3 is 18 amino acids long. The V gene's germline CDR1 is LGHNA and CDR2 YNFKEQ. J gave up 2 bases and V 3 bases, and 9 bases lay outside the gene matches.

Details on this clone: The read stops 3 residues short of the end of the CDR3; the missing end is completed from the germline J gene. The rearrangement uses TRBV7-9 and TRBJ2-3; a possible D gene is TRBD1 (6 bases). Trimming pared 3 bases from V and 2 bases from J, leaving 12 bases between. Germline loops: CDR1 SEHNR, CDR2 FQNEAQ (reference sequence). This CDR3 region has 15 residues. The CDR3 protein is CASSFRGRYTDTQYF. Incomplete CDR3 DNA: TGTGCCAGCAGCTTCAGGGGCCGGTACACAGATACG.

As for this clone: The CDR3 end lies 3 residues beyond the end of the read and is filled in from the germline J gene. The chain has TRBV5-4 and TRBJ2-3, with D perhaps given as TRBD1 or TRBD2 (5 bases each). Germline CDR1 and CDR2: SGHNT and YYREEE (reference sequence). The CDR3 is 14 amino acids. Trimming took off 9 bases at V and 4 bases at J, with 18 bases between the two ends. CDR3 sequence reads: CATSARGWSDTQYF. Partial CDR3 DNA: TGTGCCACTAGTGCGAGGGGCTGGTCAGATACG.

Concerning this clone itself: The read ends 3 residues before the CDR3 terminus; that terminus is restored from the germline J gene. The same CDR3 is also encoded by other DNA sequences in this sample. The chain has TRBV7-2 and TRBJ1-5; no reliable D call. Germline CDR1 SGHTA, CDR2 FQGNSA. This CDR3 comprises 13 residues. V was shortened by 2 bases and J by 5 bases, with 7 bases between the two germline ends. The sequenced part of the CDR3 DNA is TGTGCCAGCAGCTTACAGCGGTATCAGCCC. It translates to CASSLQRYQP. The CDR3 reads in full as CASSLQRYQPQHF.

As concerns this clone: The read terminates 3 residues before the CDR3 end, so the remaining end is supplied by the germline J gene. This chain links TRBV7-3 with TRBJ1-1; D call uncertain. V lost 1 base, J lost 4 bases, and 16 bases lay in between. The length of the CDR3 is 16 residues. Germline V gives CDR1 SGHTA, CDR2 FQGTGA. The CDR3 sequence: CASSLNPYRVSTEAFF. CDR3 DNA (partial): TGTGCCAGCAGCTTAAATCCGTATAGGGTATCCACTGAA.

The CDR3 protein is CASSSRDSSNTEAFF. CDR3 bases read: TGTGCCAGTAGTTCCAGGGACAGCTCGAACACTGAA. The chain combines TRBV19 with TRBJ1-1, with 7 positions matching TRBD1. The CDR3 end lies 3 residues beyond the end of the read and is filled in from the germline J gene. V shed 5 bases, J shed 1 base, and the junction held 7 bases outside the gene matches. The CDR3 spans 15 residues. Germline V gene sequence: CDR1 LNHDA, CDR2 SQIVND (reference sequence).

Regarding this clone: With the read ending 3 residues before the CDR3 end, the germline J gene is used to fill in that end. The chain couples TRBV19 to TRBJ1-3, with 7 bases lining up with TRBD1. Trimming cost V 6 bases and J 0 bases; bases outside gene matches: 5. Germline loops: CDR1 LNHDA, CDR2 SQIVND (reference sequence). The CDR3 sequence is 15 residues long. This CDR3 reads CASRNTGVSGNTIYF. Incomplete CDR3 DNA: TGTGCCAGTAGGAACACAGGGGTCTCTGGAAACACC.

In terms of frequency, this clone is large. The read gets to within 3 residues of the CDR3 end, and the germline J gene fills in the rest. The chain employs TRBV10-3 and TRBJ2-5, with D possibly matching TRBD1 (6 bases). V lost 6 bases to trimming and J lost 1 base, with 12 bases between them. The V gene's germline CDR1 is ENHRY and CDR2 SYGVKD. The CDR3 loop spans 14 amino acids. The CDR3 DNA, read in part, is TGTGCCATCAGACCCGTGGACAGCCAAGAGACC. It is translated as CAIRPVDSQET. The whole CDR3 sequence reads CAIRPVDSQETQYF.

Of note for this clone: The read halts 3 residues ahead of the CDR3 end, with the missing end drawn from the germline J gene. J is TRBJ1-1 and V is TRBV7-9; 8 nucleotides agree with TRBD1. Germline trimming cut 5 bases from V and 1 base from J; bases unmatched to any gene: 3. Germline V gene sequence: CDR1 SEHNR, CDR2 FQNEAQ (reference sequence). The CDR3 totals 14 residues. The CDR3 reads CASSQGQANTEAFF. The CDR3 bases that were read are TGTGCCAGCAGCCAGGGACAGGCGAACACTGAA.

The CDR3 sequence: CASSQLTGYGYTF. The sequenced CDR3 bases are TGTGCCAGCAGCCAACTTACGGGCTATGGC. This chain uses TRBV14 with TRBJ1-2; the D is unclear. The read stops 3 residues short of the end of the CDR3; the missing end is completed from the germline J gene. The CDR3 is 13 residues long. V gave up 2 bases and J gave up 4 bases, with 8 bases separating them. CDR1 is SGHDN, CDR2 FVKESK, per germline.

Turning to this clone: The CDR3 end falls 3 residues outside the read, so it is completed with the germline J gene. The rearrangement uses TRBV28 and TRBJ1-5; 9 bases are shared with TRBD1. This CDR3 spans 15 amino acids. The V gene end was trimmed by 6 bases and the J gene end by 7 bases; junction bases not matched to a gene: 10. The germline V gene has CDR1 MDHEN and CDR2 SYDVKM. The part of the CDR3 DNA that was read is TGTGCCAGCAGCCCTCAACAGGGGGCGGGACAGCCC. It is translated as CASSPQQGAGQP. The whole CDR3 sequence reads CASSPQQGAGQPQHF.